Listed below are T cell receptor beta chains from one sample, sequenced in a study of T-cell reconstitution after alpha-beta-depleted transplantation in children. From the PCR reads, TCRdb called clonotypes with MiXCR, one entry per CDR3 protein. Of approximately 130,000 distinct CDR3 sequences in the sample, 8.5% to 10% were seen once. The input for sequencing was PBMCs, mostly from graft donor cells, taken 180 days after TCRalphabeta/CD19-depleted stem cell transplant. The receptors originated from a girl less than two years old who had a stem cell transplant for combined immunodeficiency, so the T cells may come from the graft donor. Both conserved end residues are part of each CDR3.

J	V	CDR3
TRBJ2-6	TRBV6-1	CASRGPDGANVLTF
TRBJ2-1	TRBV12-3/TRBV12-4	CASSLGFRVSEQFF
TRBJ1-4	TRBV4-3	CASSQDRESEKLFF
TRBJ1-1	TRBV5-1	CASSLTDHTEAFF
TRBJ2-7	TRBV5-1	CASSLGPPGRVYEQYF
TRBJ1-5	TRBV3-1	CASSQGYRSNQPQHF
TRBJ2-3	TRBV28	CASSLLGTGADTQYF
TRBJ2-7	TRBV7-2	CASSLRAWTYEQYF
TRBJ2-2	TRBV11-2	CASSPRGGGSPRTGELFF
TRBJ2-1	TRBV7-9	CASTLARDYNEQFF
TRBJ1-1	TRBV9	CASSVEAGDTKAFF
TRBJ2-7	TRBV12-3/TRBV12-4	CASSLDISYEQYF
TRBJ2-7	TRBV7-3	CASKVGGDYEQYF
TRBJ1-1	TRBV20-1	CSARSGTNLNTEAFF
TRBJ2-7	TRBV20-1	CSATSGGSYEQYF
TRBJ2-7	TRBV10-2	CASSEYRSGEQYF
TRBJ2-7	TRBV20-1	CSVRQGAYEQYF
TRBJ1-5	TRBV27	CASSLSAGTAQHF
TRBJ2-3	TRBV12-3/TRBV12-4	CASSFSRREDTQYF
TRBJ2-7	TRBV20-1	CSARVASISSYEQYF
TRBJ2-3	TRBV10-3	CAISEGGDTQYF
TRBJ1-4	TRBV7-2	CASSSHPQGAREKLFF
TRBJ2-1	TRBV14	CASSTQGATYNEQFF
TRBJ2-7	TRBV12-5	CASGPTGHLYEQYF
TRBJ2-5	TRBV10-3	CAISTGYQETQYF
TRBJ2-3	TRBV12-3/TRBV12-4	CASSPLAGGFTDTQYF
TRBJ2-7	TRBV10-3	CATQPTSGTYEQYF
TRBJ2-3	TRBV10-2	CASSSEAGGADTQYF
TRBJ2-3	TRBV7-2	CASSISPDTQYF
TRBJ1-1	TRBV7-2	CASSLGVWGTEAFF
TRBJ1-4	TRBV12-3/TRBV12-4	CASSSRLGALAGRTPEKLFF
TRBJ2-2	TRBV5-1	CASNPLPGQNTGELFF
TRBJ2-2	TRBV28	CASRGQHRELFF
TRBJ2-4	TRBV7-9	CASSLIQAGGKNIQYF
TRBJ1-1	TRBV29-1	CSVDRRLNTEAFF
TRBJ2-2	TRBV25-1	CASSGGGVGTGELFF
TRBJ2-7	TRBV6-2/TRBV6-3	CASSYDLGGGTYEQYF
TRBJ2-2	TRBV5-1	CASSPDRVLTGELFF
TRBJ2-7	TRBV20-1	CSAGYPSGRTPYEQYF
TRBJ2-5	TRBV12-3/TRBV12-4	CASSFQGGPETQYF
TRBJ2-1	TRBV5-1	CASSLRTRQPHNEQFF
TRBJ2-3	TRBV7-3	CASSSDRGSTDTQYF
TRBJ1-1	TRBV29-1	CSVAGTMNTEAFF
TRBJ1-1	TRBV5-5	CATHGRAGEHTEAFF
TRBJ2-1	TRBV12-3/TRBV12-4	CASRMDFYNEQFF
TRBJ1-1	TRBV5-1	CASSALTGATEAFF
TRBJ2-2	TRBV12-3/TRBV12-4	CASSPRAGTGELFF
TRBJ2-2	TRBV7-3	CASSLGLGTGELFF
TRBJ2-7	TRBV12-3/TRBV12-4	CASSLGGLGAQQYF